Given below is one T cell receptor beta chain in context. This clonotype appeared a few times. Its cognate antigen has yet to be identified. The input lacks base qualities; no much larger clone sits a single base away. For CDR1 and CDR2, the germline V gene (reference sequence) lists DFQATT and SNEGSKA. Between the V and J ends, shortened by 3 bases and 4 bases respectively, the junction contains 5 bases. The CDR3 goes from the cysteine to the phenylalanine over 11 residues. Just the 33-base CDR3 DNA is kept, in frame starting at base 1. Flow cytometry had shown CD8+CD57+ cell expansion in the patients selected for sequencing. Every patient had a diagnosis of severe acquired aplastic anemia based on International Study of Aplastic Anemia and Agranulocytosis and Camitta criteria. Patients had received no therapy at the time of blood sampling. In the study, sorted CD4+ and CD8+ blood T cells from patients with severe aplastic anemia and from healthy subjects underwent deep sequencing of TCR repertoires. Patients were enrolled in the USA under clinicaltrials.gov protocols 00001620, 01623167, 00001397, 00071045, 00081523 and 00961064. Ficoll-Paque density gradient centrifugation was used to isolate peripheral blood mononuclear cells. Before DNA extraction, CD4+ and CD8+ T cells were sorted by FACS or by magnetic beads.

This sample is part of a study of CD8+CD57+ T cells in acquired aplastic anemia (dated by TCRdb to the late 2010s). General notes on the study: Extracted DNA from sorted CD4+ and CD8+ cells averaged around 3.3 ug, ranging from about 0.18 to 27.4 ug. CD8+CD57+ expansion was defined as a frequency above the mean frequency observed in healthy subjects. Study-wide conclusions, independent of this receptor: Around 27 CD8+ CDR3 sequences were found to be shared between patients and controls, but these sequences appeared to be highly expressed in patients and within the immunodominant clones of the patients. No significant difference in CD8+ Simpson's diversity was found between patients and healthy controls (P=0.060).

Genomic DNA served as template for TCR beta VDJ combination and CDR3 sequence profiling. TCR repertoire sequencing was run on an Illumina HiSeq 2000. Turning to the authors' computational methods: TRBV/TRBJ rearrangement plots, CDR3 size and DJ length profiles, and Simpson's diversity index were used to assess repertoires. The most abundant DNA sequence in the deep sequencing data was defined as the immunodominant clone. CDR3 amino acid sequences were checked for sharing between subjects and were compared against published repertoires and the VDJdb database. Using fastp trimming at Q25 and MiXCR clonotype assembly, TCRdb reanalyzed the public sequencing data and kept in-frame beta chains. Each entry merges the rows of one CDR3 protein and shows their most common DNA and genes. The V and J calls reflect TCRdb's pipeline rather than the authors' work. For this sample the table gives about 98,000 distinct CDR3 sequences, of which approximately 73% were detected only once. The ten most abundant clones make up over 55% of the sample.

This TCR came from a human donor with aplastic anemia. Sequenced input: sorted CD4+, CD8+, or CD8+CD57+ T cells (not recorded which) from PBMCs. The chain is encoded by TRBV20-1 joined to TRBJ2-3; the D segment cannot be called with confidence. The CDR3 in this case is CSARAADTQYF. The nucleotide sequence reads TGCAGTGCTAGGGCCGCAGATACGCAGTATTTT.